A single sample gave rise to the 9 T cell receptor beta chains below, sequenced in a study of shared clonotypes between healthy human individuals. The repertoire was sequenced with immunoSEQ multiplex PCR; TCRdb's copy has only in-frame clones and lacks some. The table lists under 2,500,000 clones, approximately 96% of them singletons. Material for sequencing was naive CD4+ T cells sorted from blood. As to subset: CD45RA+ positively selected. Receptors were obtained from a man aged 18 to 30 in good health.

V is TRBV7-9 and J is TRBJ2-4; D not resolved. There are 14 residues in the CDR3. Germline V gene sequence: CDR1 SEHNR, CDR2 FQNEAQ (reference sequence). V lost 3 bases, J lost 6 bases, and 12 bases lay in between. Here the CDR3 DNA reads TGTGCCAGCAGCTTTGTCCCACCCAGAAACATTCAGTACTTC. Encoded protein: CASSFVPPRNIQYF. The whole variable domain, filled in from reference TRBV7-9 and TRBJ2-4, reads DTGVSQNPRHKITKRGQNVTFRCDPISEHNRLYWYRQTLGQGPEFLTYFQNEAQLEKSRLLSDRFSAERPKGSFSTLEIQRTEQGDSAMYLCASSFVPPRNIQYFGAGTRLSVL.

The genes are TRBV28 and TRBJ1-2; D gene uncertain. The CDR3 spans 13 residues. CDR1 and CDR2 from the germline V gene are MDHEN and SYDVKM. V was shortened by 4 bases and J by 8 bases, with 14 bases between the two germline ends. DNA of the CDR3: TGTGCCAGCAGTTCCGGGTCCACCAAGGGCTACACCTTC. Its translation is CASSSGSTKGYTF.

V and J are TRBV18 and TRBJ2-5; D is tentatively TRBD1 or TRBD2 (6 bases each). Germline V CDR1 and CDR2: KGHSH, LQKENI. The CDR3 extends over 15 amino acids. Trimming removed 0 bases from V and 5 bases from J, with 13 bases in between. In DNA, the CDR3 is TGTGCCAGCTCACCACCTGGAAGGGGGAGGGAGACCCAGTACTTC. Translating it yields CASSPPGRGRETQYF.

This chain uses TRBV5-5 with TRBJ1-5, with a tentative D call TRBD1 (5 bases). The CDR3 consists of 14 residues. V was shortened by 4 bases and J by 4 bases, with 12 bases between the two germline ends. Per the germline V gene, CDR1 is SGHKS and CDR2 is YYEKEE (reference sequence). CDR3 coding DNA: TGTGCCAGCAGCCCGGAAGGGGCGAATCAGCCCCAGCATTTT. Its protein product is CASSPEGANQPQHF.

The J gene is TRBJ2-2, the V gene TRBV29-1; D is possibly TRBD1 or TRBD2 (5 bases each). There are 14 residues in the CDR3. Germline values: CDR1 SQVTM, CDR2 ANQGSEA. Trimming pared 6 bases from V and 2 bases from J, leaving 13 bases between. CDR3 region: CSVTGTQNTGELFF. The CDR3 DNA sequence: TGCAGCGTGACTGGGACCCAAAACACCGGGGAGCTGTTTTTT.

This sequence joins TRBV18 and TRBJ1-6, with 7 bases matching TRBD1. V trimming: 8 bases; J trimming: 10 bases; junction bases outside the gene matches: 11. Germline V gene lookup returns CDR1 KGHSH and CDR2 LQKENI. The CDR3 runs to 14 residues. DNA for the CDR3: TGTGCCAGCACTTCCGACAGGGCAGGGTCACCCCTCCACTTT. It codes for CASTSDRAGSPLHF.

This clone was recorded once. This sequence joins TRBV5-1 and TRBJ1-6, with D possibly matching TRBD1 (6 bases). Germline CDR1 and CDR2: SGHRS and YFSETQ. The CDR3 length is 14 residues. The germline V and J ends were trimmed by 1 base and 15 bases, with 17 bases remaining between them. CDR3 sequence reads: CASSLRTDSPNLHF. The CDR3 DNA reads TGCGCCAGCAGCTTGAGGACAGACAGCCCAAACCTCCACTTT.

This clone was detected once. The rearrangement links TRBV7-9 to TRBJ1-5; the D gene is possibly TRBD1 (5 bases). V dropped 4 bases and J dropped 7 bases, with 17 bases sitting between them. The CDR3 consists of 15 residues. The germline V gene encodes CDR1 SEHNR and CDR2 FQNEAQ (reference sequence). The CDR3 loop reads CASSSGTGPAQPQHF. For the CDR3, the DNA is TGTGCCAGCAGCTCCGGGACCGGACCCGCACAGCCCCAGCATTTT. The entire variable domain, with the rest obtained from reference TRBV7-9 and TRBJ1-5, is as follows: DTGVSQNPRHKITKRGQNVTFRCDPISEHNRLYWYRQTLGQGPEFLTYFQNEAQLEKSRLLSDRFSAERPKGSFSTLEIQRTEQGDSAMYLCASSSGTGPAQPQHFGDGTRLSIL.

The V gene is TRBV5-1, the J gene TRBJ2-5; D uncertain. Trimming pared 4 bases from V and 1 base from J, leaving 17 bases between. The CDR3 loop spans 16 amino acids. Germline CDR1 reads SGHRS; CDR2 reads YFSETQ. The CDR3 DNA reads TGCGCCAGCAGCCCATTGACTCCCGCTAGCCAAGAGACCCAGTACTTC. Translation: CASSPLTPASQETQYF. Looking up the rest from reference TRBV5-1 and TRBJ2-5 gives the full variable domain: KAGVTQTPRYLIKTRGQQVTLSCSPISGHRSVSWYQQTPGQGLQFLFEYFSETQRNKGNFPGRFSGRQFSNSRSEMNVSTLELGDSALYLCASSPLTPASQETQYFGPGTRLLVL.